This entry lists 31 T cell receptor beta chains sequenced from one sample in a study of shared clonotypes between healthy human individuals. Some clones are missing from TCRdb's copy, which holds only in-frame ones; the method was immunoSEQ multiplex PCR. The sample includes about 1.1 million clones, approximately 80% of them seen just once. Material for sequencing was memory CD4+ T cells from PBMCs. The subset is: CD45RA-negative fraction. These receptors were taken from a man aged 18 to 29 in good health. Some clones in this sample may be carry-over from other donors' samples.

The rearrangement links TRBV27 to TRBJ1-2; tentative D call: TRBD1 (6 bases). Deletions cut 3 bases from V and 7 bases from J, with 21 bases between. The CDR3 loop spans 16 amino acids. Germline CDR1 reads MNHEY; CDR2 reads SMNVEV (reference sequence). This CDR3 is CASSFSWDMQSSGYTF. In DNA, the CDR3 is TGTGCCAGCAGTTTTTCATGGGACATGCAAAGTAGTGGCTACACCTTC.

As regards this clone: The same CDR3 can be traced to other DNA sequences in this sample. The CDR3 DNA reads TGCGCCAGCAGCTCCGGACTAGCGGGAGGGGGTGAGCAGTTCTTC. Translating it yields CASSSGLAGGGEQFF. V and J are TRBV5-1 and TRBJ2-1; 15 positions match TRBD2. The CDR3 sequence is 15 residues long. V was clipped by 3 bases and J by 9 bases; unmatched bases: 4. The germline V gene encodes CDR1 SGHRS and CDR2 YFSETQ.

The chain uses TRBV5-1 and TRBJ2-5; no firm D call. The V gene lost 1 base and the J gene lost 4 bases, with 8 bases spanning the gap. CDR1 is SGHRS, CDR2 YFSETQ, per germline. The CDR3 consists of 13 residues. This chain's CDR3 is CASSLIGRETQYF. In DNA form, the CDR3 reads TGCGCCAGCAGCTTGATTGGTCGAGAGACCCAGTACTTC.

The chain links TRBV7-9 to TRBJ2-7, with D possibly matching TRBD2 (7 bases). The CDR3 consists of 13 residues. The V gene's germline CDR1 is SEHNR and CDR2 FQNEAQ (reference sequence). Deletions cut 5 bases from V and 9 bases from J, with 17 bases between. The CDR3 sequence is CASSGDGGPRQYF. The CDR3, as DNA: TGTGCCAGCAGCGGGGACGGGGGGCCCCGGCAGTACTTC.

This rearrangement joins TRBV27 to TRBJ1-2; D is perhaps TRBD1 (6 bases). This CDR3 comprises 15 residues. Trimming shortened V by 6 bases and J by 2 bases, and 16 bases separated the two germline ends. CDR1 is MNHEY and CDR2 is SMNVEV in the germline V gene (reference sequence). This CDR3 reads CASSPWGRFNYGYTF. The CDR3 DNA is TGTGCCAGCAGCCCCTGGGGGCGATTCAACTATGGCTACACCTTC.

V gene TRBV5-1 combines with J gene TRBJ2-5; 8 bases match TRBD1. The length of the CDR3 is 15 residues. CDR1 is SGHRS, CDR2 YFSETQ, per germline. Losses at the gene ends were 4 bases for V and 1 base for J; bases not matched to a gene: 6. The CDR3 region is CASSALTGVQETQYF. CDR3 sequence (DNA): TGCGCCAGCAGCGCGTTGACAGGGGTCCAAGAGACCCAGTACTTC.

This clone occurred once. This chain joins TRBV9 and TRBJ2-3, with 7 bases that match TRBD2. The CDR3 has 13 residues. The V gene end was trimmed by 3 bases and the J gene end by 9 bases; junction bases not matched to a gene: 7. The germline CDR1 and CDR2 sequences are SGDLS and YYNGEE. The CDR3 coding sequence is TGTGCCAGCAGCGCCCCGCGGGGACTAACGCAGTATTTT. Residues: CASSAPRGLTQYF.

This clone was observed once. CDR3 sequence (DNA): TGTGCCAGCAGCACCTCACAGGCGGGAGAAGAGACCCAGTACTTC. This translates into CASSTSQAGEETQYF. The rearrangement uses TRBV28 and TRBJ2-5; 7 bases are a match to TRBD2. There are 15 residues in the CDR3. The V gene end was trimmed by 6 bases and the J gene end by 3 bases; junction bases not matched to a gene: 10. Germline loops: CDR1 MDHEN, CDR2 SYDVKM.

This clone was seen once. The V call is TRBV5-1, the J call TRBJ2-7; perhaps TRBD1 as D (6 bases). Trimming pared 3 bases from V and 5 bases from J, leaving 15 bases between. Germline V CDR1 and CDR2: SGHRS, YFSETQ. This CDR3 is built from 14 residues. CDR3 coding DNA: TGCGCCAGCAGCTGGGGGCCGGGGATGGACGAGCAGTACTTC. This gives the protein CASSWGPGMDEQYF.

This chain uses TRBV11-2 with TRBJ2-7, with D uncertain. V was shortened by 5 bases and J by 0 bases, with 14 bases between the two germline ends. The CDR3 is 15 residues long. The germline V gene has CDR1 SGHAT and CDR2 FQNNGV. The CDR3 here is CASSQDRLSSYEQYF. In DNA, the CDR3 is TGTGCCAGCAGCCAAGACCGATTAAGCTCCTACGAGCAGTACTTC.

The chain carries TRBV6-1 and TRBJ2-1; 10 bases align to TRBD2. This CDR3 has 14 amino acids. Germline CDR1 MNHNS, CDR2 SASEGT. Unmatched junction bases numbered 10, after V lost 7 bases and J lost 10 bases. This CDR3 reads CASKELAGRGEQFF. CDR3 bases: TGTGCCAGCAAGGAACTAGCGGGACGAGGGGAGCAGTTCTTC.

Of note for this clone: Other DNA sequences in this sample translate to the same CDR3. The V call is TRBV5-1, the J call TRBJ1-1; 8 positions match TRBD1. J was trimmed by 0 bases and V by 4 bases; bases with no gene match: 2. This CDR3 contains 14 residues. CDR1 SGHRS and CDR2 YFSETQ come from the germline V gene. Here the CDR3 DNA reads TGCGCCAGCAGCCCGGACAGGGTGAACACTGAAGCTTTCTTT. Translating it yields CASSPDRVNTEAFF.

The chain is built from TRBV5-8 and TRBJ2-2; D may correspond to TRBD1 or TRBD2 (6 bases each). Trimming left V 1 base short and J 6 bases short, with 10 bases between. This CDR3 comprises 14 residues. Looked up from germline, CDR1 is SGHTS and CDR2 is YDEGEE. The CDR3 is CASSLLGGPGELFF. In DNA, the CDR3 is TGTGCCAGCAGCTTGTTGGGGGGCCCCGGGGAGCTGTTTTTT.

CDR3 loop: CASSLYGTSGNTGELFF. CDR3 nucleotide sequence: TGTGCCAGCAGTTTGTACGGGACTAGCGGAAACACCGGGGAGCTGTTTTTT. J is TRBJ2-2 and V is TRBV27, with TRBD2 matching over 11 bases. Germline loops: CDR1 MNHEY, CDR2 SMNVEV (reference sequence). The V segment lost 3 bases and the J segment 2 bases; nucleotides outside the gene matches: 5. The CDR3 spans 17 residues.

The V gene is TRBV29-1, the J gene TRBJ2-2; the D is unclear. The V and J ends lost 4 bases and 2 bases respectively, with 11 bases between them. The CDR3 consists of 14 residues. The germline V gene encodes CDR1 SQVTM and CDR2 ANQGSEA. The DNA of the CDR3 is TGCAGCGTTGCCCTCAGCTTCAACACCGGGGAGCTGTTTTTT. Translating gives CSVALSFNTGELFF.

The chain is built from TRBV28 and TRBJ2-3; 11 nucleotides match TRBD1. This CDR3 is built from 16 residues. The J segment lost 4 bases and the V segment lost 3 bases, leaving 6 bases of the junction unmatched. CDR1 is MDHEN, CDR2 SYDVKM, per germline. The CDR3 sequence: CASSFSRTGGADTQYF. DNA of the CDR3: TGTGCCAGCAGTTTTTCTCGGACAGGGGGCGCAGATACGCAGTATTTT.

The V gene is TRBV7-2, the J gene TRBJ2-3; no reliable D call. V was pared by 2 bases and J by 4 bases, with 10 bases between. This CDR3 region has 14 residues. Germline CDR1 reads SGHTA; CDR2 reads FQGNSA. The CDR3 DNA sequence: TGTGCCAGCAGCTTATTTAACGTTGCAGATACGCAGTATTTT. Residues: CASSLFNVADTQYF. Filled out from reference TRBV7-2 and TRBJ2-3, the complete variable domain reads GAGVSQSPSNKVTEKGKDVELRCDPISGHTALYWYRQSLGQGLEFLIYFQGNSAPDKSGLPSDRFSAERTGGSVSTLTIQRTQQEDSAVYLCASSLFNVADTQYFGPGTRLTVL.

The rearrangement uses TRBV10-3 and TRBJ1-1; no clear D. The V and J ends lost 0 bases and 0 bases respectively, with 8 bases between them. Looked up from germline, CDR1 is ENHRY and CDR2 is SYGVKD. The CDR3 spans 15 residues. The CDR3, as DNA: TGTGCCATCAGTGAGTCGCACAGCATGAACACTGAAGCTTTCTTT. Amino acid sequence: CAISESHSMNTEAFF.

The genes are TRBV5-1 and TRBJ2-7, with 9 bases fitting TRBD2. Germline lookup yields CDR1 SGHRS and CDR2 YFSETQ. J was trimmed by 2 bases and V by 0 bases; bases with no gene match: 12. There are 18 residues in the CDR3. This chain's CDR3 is CASSLASQLAGIAYEQYF. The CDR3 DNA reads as TGCGCCAGCAGCTTGGCCTCACAGCTAGCGGGAATAGCCTACGAGCAGTACTTC.

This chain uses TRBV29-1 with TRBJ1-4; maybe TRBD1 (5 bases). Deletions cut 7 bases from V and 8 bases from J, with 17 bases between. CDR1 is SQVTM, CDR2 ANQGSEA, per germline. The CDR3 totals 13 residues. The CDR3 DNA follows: TGCAGCGGACTGGAAGGGGCGGGGGAAAAACTGTTTTTT. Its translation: CSGLEGAGEKLFF.

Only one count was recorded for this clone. The CDR3 region is CASSYSDGTITTQHF. CDR3 coding DNA: TGTGCCAGCTCCTACTCTGACGGGACGATCACGACCCAGCATTTT. The V and J genes are TRBV18 and TRBJ1-5; possible D gene TRBD1, 5 bases. The CDR3 has 15 residues. The germline gives CDR1 KGHSH, CDR2 LQKENI. Trimming stripped 6 bases from V and 11 bases from J, with 23 bases between.

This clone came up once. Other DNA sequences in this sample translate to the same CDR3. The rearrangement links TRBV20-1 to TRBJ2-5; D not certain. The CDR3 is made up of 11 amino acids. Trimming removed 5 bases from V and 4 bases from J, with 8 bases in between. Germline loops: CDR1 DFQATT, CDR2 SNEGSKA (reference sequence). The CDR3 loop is CSAPRRETQYF. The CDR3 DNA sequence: TGCAGTGCTCCCCGCCGAGAGACCCAGTACTTC.

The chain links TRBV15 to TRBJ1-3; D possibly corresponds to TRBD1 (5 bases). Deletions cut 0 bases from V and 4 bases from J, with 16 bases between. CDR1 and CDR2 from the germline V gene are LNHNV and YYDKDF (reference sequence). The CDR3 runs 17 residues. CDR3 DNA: TGTGCCACCAGCAGAGATCTAGGTGCGGCAGGGGGAAACACCATATATTTT. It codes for CATSRDLGAAGGNTIYF.

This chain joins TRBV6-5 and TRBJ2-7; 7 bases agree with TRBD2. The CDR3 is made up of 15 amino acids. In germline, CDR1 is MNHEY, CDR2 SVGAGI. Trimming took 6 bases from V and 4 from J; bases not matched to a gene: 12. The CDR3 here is CASSPTSVKGYEQYF. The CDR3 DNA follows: TGTGCCAGCAGCCCTACTAGCGTTAAGGGGTACGAGCAGTACTTC.

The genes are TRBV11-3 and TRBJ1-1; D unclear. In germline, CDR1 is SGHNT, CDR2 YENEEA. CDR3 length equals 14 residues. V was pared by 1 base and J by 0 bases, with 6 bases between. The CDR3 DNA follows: TGTGCCAGCAGCTTAGCGGGGTTGAACACTGAAGCTTTCTTT. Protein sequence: CASSLAGLNTEAFF.

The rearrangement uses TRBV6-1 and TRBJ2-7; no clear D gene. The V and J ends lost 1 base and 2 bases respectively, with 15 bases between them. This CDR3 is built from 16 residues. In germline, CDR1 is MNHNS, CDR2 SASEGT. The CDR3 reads CASSEEAPRPPYEQYF. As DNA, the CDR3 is TGTGCCAGCAGTGAAGAAGCCCCTAGGCCCCCCTACGAGCAGTACTTC.

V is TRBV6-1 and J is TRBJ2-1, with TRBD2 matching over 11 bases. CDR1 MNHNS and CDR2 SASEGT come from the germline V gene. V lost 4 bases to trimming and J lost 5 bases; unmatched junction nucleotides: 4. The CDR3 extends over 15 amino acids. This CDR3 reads CASSGTSGWDNEQFF. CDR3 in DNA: TGTGCCAGCAGTGGGACTAGCGGGTGGGACAATGAGCAGTTCTTC.

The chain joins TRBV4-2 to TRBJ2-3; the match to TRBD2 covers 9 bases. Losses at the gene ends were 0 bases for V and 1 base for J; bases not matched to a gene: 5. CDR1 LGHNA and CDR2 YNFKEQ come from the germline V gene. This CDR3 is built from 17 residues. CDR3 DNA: TGTGCCAGCAGCCAAGATGGACAGCGGGAGGGCACAGATACGCAGTATTTT. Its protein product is CASSQDGQREGTDTQYF.

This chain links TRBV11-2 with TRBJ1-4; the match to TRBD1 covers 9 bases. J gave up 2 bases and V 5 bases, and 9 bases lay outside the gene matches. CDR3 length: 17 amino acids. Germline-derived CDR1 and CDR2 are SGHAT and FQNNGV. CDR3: CASSPLQGARTNEKLFF. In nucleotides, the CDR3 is TGTGCCAGCAGCCCGTTACAGGGGGCGCGTACTAATGAAAAACTGTTTTTT.

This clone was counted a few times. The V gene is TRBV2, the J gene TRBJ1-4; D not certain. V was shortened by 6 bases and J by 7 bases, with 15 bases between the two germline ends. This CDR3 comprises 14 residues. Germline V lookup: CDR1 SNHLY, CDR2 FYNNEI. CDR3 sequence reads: CASSANGVGEKLFF. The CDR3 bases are TGTGCCAGCAGCGCCAACGGGGTCGGTGAAAAACTGTTTTTT.

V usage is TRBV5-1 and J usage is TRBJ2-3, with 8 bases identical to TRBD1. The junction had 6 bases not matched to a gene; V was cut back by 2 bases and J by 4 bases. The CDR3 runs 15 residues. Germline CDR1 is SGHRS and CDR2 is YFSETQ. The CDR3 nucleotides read TGCGCCAGCAGCTTTGACGGACAGGGATCAGATACGCAGTATTTT. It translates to CASSFDGQGSDTQYF.